The clone carrying this T cell receptor beta chain has at least ten counts. Its antigen remains unknown. V dropped 1 base and J dropped 6 bases, with 7 bases sitting between them. Germline CDR1 is SGHTA and CDR2 is FQGNSA. There are 13 residues in the CDR3. The data stem from a study of T cell repertoires in cytomegalovirus infection. Study results and limitations: The ex vivo response was dominated by HLA-C-restricted CMV-specific TCR beta clonotypes.

Using its own MiXCR run on the reads, TCRdb lists one record per CDR3 protein. The sample lists nearly 700,000 distinct CDR3 sequences; about 30% were seen once. This receptor was taken from a human donor in good health (CMV status not recorded). Some clones in this sample may be carry-over from other donors' samples. Sample: cultured PBMCs, taken from culture after CMV antigen stimulation. This chain uses TRBV7-2 with TRBJ1-5; D unclear. The CDR3 DNA is TGTGCCAGCAGCTTAGGAGGGTTTCAGCCCCAGCATTTT. This gives the protein CASSLGGFQPQHF.